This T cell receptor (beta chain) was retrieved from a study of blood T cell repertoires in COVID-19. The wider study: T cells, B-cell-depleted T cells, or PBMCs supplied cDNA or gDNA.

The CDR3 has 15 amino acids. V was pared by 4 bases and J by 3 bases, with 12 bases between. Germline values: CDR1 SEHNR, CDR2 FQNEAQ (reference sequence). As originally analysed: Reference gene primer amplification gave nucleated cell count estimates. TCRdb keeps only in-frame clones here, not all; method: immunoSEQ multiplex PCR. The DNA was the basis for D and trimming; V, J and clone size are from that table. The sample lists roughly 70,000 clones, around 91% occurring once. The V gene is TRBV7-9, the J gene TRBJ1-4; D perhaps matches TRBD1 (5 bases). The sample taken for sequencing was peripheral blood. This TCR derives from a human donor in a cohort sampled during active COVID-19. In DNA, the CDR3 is TGTGCCAGCAGCTACCTAGGGGTGGCTAATGAAAAACTGTTTTTT. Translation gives CASSYLGVANEKLFF.